The clone carrying this T cell receptor beta chain was counted ten times or more. Its specificity is not known. Participants with hyperthyroidism, aged 18 to 65, were newly diagnosed with under 2 months' duration. As diagnostic evidence, clinical symptoms, serum thyroxine, TRAb, thyroid ultrasound and orbital computed tomography were relied upon. This record comes from a study of Graves' ophthalmopathy and Graves' hyperthyroidism. General study findings and limits: Ophthalmopathy progression predictions by the model showed roughly 75% specificity and 70.59% sensitivity.

Germline V lookup: CDR1 SEHNR, CDR2 FQNEAQ (reference sequence). V lost 5 bases and J 5 bases, leaving 13 bases between the germline ends. CDR3 size: 13 residues. For repertoire sequencing, the TCR beta CDR3 regions were amplified from RNA transcripts. In the first round, RT-PCR was carried out with HTBI primers, and a multiplex PCR formed the second round. TCRdb called the multiplex PCR reads again in MiXCR, with one record for every CDR3 protein. This sample carries a few hundred thousand distinct CDR3 sequences, less than 40% of them seen once, and the ten largest clones take roughly 4%. The V and J genes are TRBV7-9 and TRBJ2-7; the D gene is possibly TRBD2 (5 bases). The receptor's source is an adult man with Graves' hyperthyroidism. Sequencing input: peripheral blood or thyroid tissue (not recorded which). Here the CDR3 DNA reads TGTGCCAGCAGCCCCGGGATGCGACACGAGCAGTACTTC. This encodes CASSPGMRHEQYF.